The sample holds many counts of the clone carrying this TCR beta chain. With iRepertoire HTBI primers and Arm-PCR of CDR3 regions, TCR beta libraries were built. Each CDR3 protein is one row after TCRdb ran MiXCR on the multiplex PCR reads. The profile shows around 460,000 distinct CDR3 sequences, approximately 23% of them singletons. This entry belongs to a study of regulatory T cells in long-lasting Graves disease. The CDR3 loop spans 16 amino acids. The V gene lost 4 bases and the J gene lost 0 bases, with 16 bases spanning the gap. Germline V gene data show CDR1 as MNHNS and CDR2 as SASEGT. Time point of the sample: persistent/refractory GD, antithyroid drugs over 5 years with positive TRAb. RNA from PBMCs was the source of the TCR library.

This TCR was recovered from a female donor with Graves disease. Sequencing used peripheral blood mononuclear cells (PBMCs), obtained when the disease was refractory, from a patient treated with antithyroid drugs. The chain recombines TRBV6-1 with TRBJ2-7, with D perhaps assigned TRBD1 or TRBD2 (5 bases each). CDR3 sequence: CASSAVLGTGSYEQYF. The DNA for the CDR3 is TGTGCCAGCAGTGCGGTCCTCGGGACGGGCTCCTACGAGCAGTACTTC.